The T cell receptor (beta chain) under discussion was sequenced for a study of identical twins. Germline CDR1 is MNHEY and CDR2 is SVGEGT. V lost 2 bases to trimming and J lost 10 bases; unmatched junction nucleotides: 16. The CDR3 runs to 16 residues. Overall study results and limits: Cross-sectional statistics, not tracking of the same donors, supported the conclusions. Out-of-frame alpha sequences common to twins were enriched for low generation probability.

Each CDR3 protein is one row after TCRdb ran MiXCR on the 5' RACE reads. In the table there are about 470,000 distinct CDR3 sequences, roughly a quarter of which are singletons. On this clonotype: Its cognate antigen is unknown.

This sample also appeared in a second study, on T cells expressing NK-cell markers. That paper notes: Dominant NKG2C+ clonotypes were found to form roughly 1.0-7.0% of CD8+ T cells in over five donors.

Source material: CD4+ T cells sorted from blood. The chain employs TRBV6-2 or TRBV6-3 and TRBJ2-5, with 7 bases matching TRBD2. The sequence derives from a woman under 30 in good health. Written as DNA, the CDR3 is TGTGCCAGCAGTTACAGGATTCGCGGGGGTATAAGAAGCCAGTACTTC. This gives the protein CASSYRIRGGIRSQYF.